This is a list of T cell receptor beta chains from one sample in a study of blood T cell repertoires in COVID-19. Generated by immunoSEQ multiplex PCR, the TCRdb table keeps only in-frame clones and is missing some. Of approximately 210,000 clones in the sample, 81% were seen once. The sample comprised PBMCs or T cells enriched from blood (not recorded which). These receptors all come from a woman in her 50s with acute COVID-19. CDR3s include the opening cysteine and the closing phenylalanine or tryptophan. The order of the fields is CDR3 length, clone size, D gene, V gene, J gene, CDR3 DNA, CDR3 protein. The D gene is left open where the match is weak. Size values are once, few and many counts, or a class for expanded clones, and some rows have none.

len: 16; abundance: .; d_gene: .; v_gene: TRBV3-1/TRBV3-2; j_gene: TRBJ2-4; CDR3nt: TGTGCCAGCAGCCAAGGGACAGTCTCCGCCAAAAACATTCAGTACTTC; CDR3aa: CASSQGTVSAKNIQYF
len: 15; abundance: .; d_gene: TRBD1; v_gene: TRBV19; j_gene: TRBJ1-1; CDR3nt: TGTGCCAGTAAAACAGGGGGCGGACTGAACACTGAAGCTTTCTTT; CDR3aa: CASKTGGGLNTEAFF
len: 14; abundance: .; d_gene: .; v_gene: TRBV28; j_gene: TRBJ2-7; CDR3nt: TGTGCCAGCAGTCCCGAGCTTCCTGCCTACGAGCAGTACTTC; CDR3aa: CASSPELPAYEQYF
len: 13; abundance: .; d_gene: TRBD2; v_gene: TRBV29-1; j_gene: TRBJ2-5; CDR3nt: TGCAGCGTCCGCCGGGGGGGAGGAGAGACCCAGTACTTC; CDR3aa: CSVRRGGGETQYF
len: 13; abundance: .; d_gene: TRBD1; v_gene: TRBV5-4; j_gene: TRBJ2-1; CDR3nt: TGTGCCAGCAGCTTAGACAGGGCCAATGAGCAGTTCTTC; CDR3aa: CASSLDRANEQFF
len: 13; abundance: medium-sized; d_gene: .; v_gene: TRBV18; j_gene: TRBJ1-1; CDR3nt: TGTGCCAGCTCACCAAACGGGAACACTGAAGCTTTCTTT; CDR3aa: CASSPNGNTEAFF
len: 14; abundance: .; d_gene: TRBD1; v_gene: TRBV7-9; j_gene: TRBJ2-2; CDR3nt: TGTGCCAGAGGAGACAGGGGAGAAACCGGGGAGCTGTTTTTT; CDR3aa: CARGDRGETGELFF
len: 12; abundance: .; d_gene: TRBD2; v_gene: TRBV6-5; j_gene: TRBJ2-1; CDR3nt: TGTGCCAGCAGCGCGGGAGGGGGGGAGCAGTTCTTC; CDR3aa: CASSAGGGEQFF
len: 15; abundance: .; d_gene: .; v_gene: TRBV7-6; j_gene: TRBJ2-7; CDR3nt: TGTGCCAGCAGCTTACAAGCGCTGAGCTCCTACGAGCAGTACTTC; CDR3aa: CASSLQALSSYEQYF
len: 14; abundance: .; d_gene: TRBD1; v_gene: TRBV5-4; j_gene: TRBJ1-5; CDR3nt: TGTGCCAGCAGCTCACAGGGGGCGAATCAGCCCCAGCATTTT; CDR3aa: CASSSQGANQPQHF
len: 12; abundance: .; d_gene: TRBD1; v_gene: TRBV6-5; j_gene: TRBJ1-2; CDR3nt: TGTGCCAGCGTTCAGGGGGCGAGAGGCTACACCTTC; CDR3aa: CASVQGARGYTF
len: 15; abundance: .; d_gene: .; v_gene: TRBV6-5; j_gene: TRBJ2-6; CDR3nt: TGTGCCAGCAGTAGACAGAGCTCTGGGGCCAACGTCCTGACTTTC; CDR3aa: CASSRQSSGANVLTF
len: 16; abundance: .; d_gene: TRBD2; v_gene: TRBV18; j_gene: TRBJ2-1; CDR3nt: TGTGCCAGCTCAACCAGAACGACTAGCGGATACAATGAGCAGTTCTTC; CDR3aa: CASSTRTTSGYNEQFF
len: 16; abundance: .; d_gene: TRBD2; v_gene: TRBV28; j_gene: TRBJ2-1; CDR3nt: TGTGCCAGCAGTTCAGCGGGGGGAAACTCCTACAATGAGCAGTTCTTC; CDR3aa: CASSSAGGNSYNEQFF
len: 14; abundance: .; d_gene: .; v_gene: TRBV28; j_gene: TRBJ1-1; CDR3nt: TGTGCCAGCAGTTTGGAGCAAGAACAAATTGAAGCTTTCTTT; CDR3aa: CASSLEQEQIEAFF
len: 15; abundance: .; d_gene: TRBD2; v_gene: TRBV28; j_gene: TRBJ2-3; CDR3nt: TGTGCCAGCAGACTGCTAGCGGGGGGGCTAGATACGCAGTATTTT; CDR3aa: CASRLLAGGLDTQYF
len: 17; abundance: .; d_gene: TRBD2; v_gene: TRBV25-1; j_gene: TRBJ2-1; CDR3nt: TGTGCCAGCGGCCCCTTAGCGGGAGGGGAAAACTACAATGAGCAGTTCTTC; CDR3aa: CASGPLAGGENYNEQFF
len: 12; abundance: .; d_gene: .; v_gene: TRBV28; j_gene: TRBJ1-1; CDR3nt: TGTGCCAGCTCAAACTCCAACACTGAAGCTTTCTTT; CDR3aa: CASSNSNTEAFF
len: 14; abundance: .; d_gene: TRBD2; v_gene: TRBV5-1; j_gene: TRBJ2-5; CDR3nt: TGCGCCAGCAGCGCCGCGGGGGGTCGAGAGACCCAGTACTTC; CDR3aa: CASSAAGGRETQYF
len: 16; abundance: .; d_gene: TRBD1; v_gene: TRBV6-5; j_gene: TRBJ1-2; CDR3nt: TGTGCCAGCAGTTACTCTATCCAGGGGGTTAGCTATGGCTACACCTTC; CDR3aa: CASSYSIQGVSYGYTF
len: 15; abundance: .; d_gene: TRBD1; v_gene: TRBV28; j_gene: TRBJ1-4; CDR3nt: TGTGCCAGCAGACTACAGGGGATCGGTGTTGAAAAACTGTTTTTT; CDR3aa: CASRLQGIGVEKLFF
len: 13; abundance: .; d_gene: .; v_gene: TRBV7-2; j_gene: TRBJ2-7; CDR3nt: TGTGCCAGCAGCTACATGGGGGCTGGGGAGCAGTACTTC; CDR3aa: CASSYMGAGEQYF
len: 14; abundance: .; d_gene: .; v_gene: TRBV5-8; j_gene: TRBJ2-2; CDR3nt: TGTGCCAGCAGCTTGGTCCAGGTAGCCGGGGAGCTGTTTTTT; CDR3aa: CASSLVQVAGELFF
len: 14; abundance: .; d_gene: .; v_gene: TRBV5-4; j_gene: TRBJ2-7; CDR3nt: TGTGCCAGCAGCTTGACGGGCCCGGGCGGGGAGCAGTACTTC; CDR3aa: CASSLTGPGGEQYF
len: 19; abundance: .; d_gene: TRBD1; v_gene: TRBV5-5; j_gene: TRBJ1-4; CDR3nt: TGTGCCAGCAGCTTGTGGACGGCAGGGGGCCGAAGAGCTAATGAAAAACTGTTTTTT; CDR3aa: CASSLWTAGGRRANEKLFF
len: 12; abundance: once; d_gene: .; v_gene: TRBV25-1; j_gene: TRBJ1-2; CDR3nt: TGTGCCAGCAGTGAGGGACAAGGTGGCTACACCTTC; CDR3aa: CASSEGQGGYTF
len: 17; abundance: few; d_gene: .; v_gene: TRBV9; j_gene: TRBJ2-2; CDR3nt: TGTGCCAGCAGCGTAGCTGCCAGCGCCACGAACACCGGGGAGCTGTTTTTT; CDR3aa: CASSVAASATNTGELFF
len: 14; abundance: .; d_gene: .; v_gene: TRBV2; j_gene: TRBJ2-7; CDR3nt: TGTGCCAGCAGTAATTTGGGGACATCGTACGAGCAGTACTTC; CDR3aa: CASSNLGTSYEQYF
len: 16; abundance: .; d_gene: TRBD2; v_gene: TRBV11-1; j_gene: TRBJ2-3; CDR3nt: TGTGCCAGCAGCTTGAAGGTAGCGGGGGGGCTGGATACGCAGTATTTT; CDR3aa: CASSLKVAGGLDTQYF
len: 14; abundance: few; d_gene: TRBD1; v_gene: TRBV27; j_gene: TRBJ1-4; CDR3nt: TGTGCCAGCAGTCACAGGGGGGTTGGAGAAAAACTGTTTTTT; CDR3aa: CASSHRGVGEKLFF